These 14 T cell receptor beta chains were sequenced from one sample in a study of neoadjuvant anti-PD-1 for oral cavity cancer. Profiling relied on immunoSEQ multiplex PCR, and the TCRdb table lists in-frame clones only, not all of them. The repertoire consists of about 16,000 clones, with approximately 71% occurring once and the leading ten covering approximately 2.6%. The source was PBMCs, collected before nivolumab (anti-PD-1) treatment. These receptor sequences come from a person aged 35 to 85 with oral cavity squamous cell carcinoma.

CDR3 nucleotide sequence: TGTGCCAGTACCCCACAACAGGGAGAAGGTTGGACTGAAGCTTTCTTT. Translating it yields CASTPQQGEGWTEAFF. The chain uses TRBV19 and TRBJ1-1; D is possibly TRBD1 (6 bases). Germline CDR1 is LNHDA and CDR2 is SQIVND (reference sequence). This CDR3 spans 16 amino acids. V was cut by 7 bases and J by 5 bases, with 23 bases left in between.

The chain is built from TRBV5-1 and TRBJ2-5; 13 bases are a match to TRBD2. The trim removed 2 bases at V and 4 bases at J, leaving 5 bases unmatched. Germline CDR1 reads SGHRS; CDR2 reads YFSETQ. CDR3 length: 16 amino acids. The chain's CDR3 is CASSLRTSGSGETQYF. CDR3 bases: TGCGCCAGCAGCTTAAGGACTAGCGGGAGTGGAGAGACCCAGTACTTC.

The CDR3 loop reads CASSPGPSYEQYF. Here the CDR3 DNA reads TGTGCCAGCAGTCCTGGACCCTCATACGAGCAGTACTTC. V is TRBV28 and J is TRBJ2-7; D ambiguous. V lost 5 bases, J lost 4 bases, and 12 bases lay in between. The CDR3 contains 13 residues. Germline V gives CDR1 MDHEN, CDR2 SYDVKM. The full variable domain, with the rest looked up from reference TRBV28 and TRBJ2-7, is DVKVTQSSRYLVKRTGEKVFLECVQDMDHENMFWYRQDPGLGLRLIYFSYDVKMKEKGDIPEGYSVSREKKERFSLILESASTNQTSMYLCASSPGPSYEQYFGPGTRLTVT.

This clone was detected only a few times. V is TRBV15 and J is TRBJ1-1; TRBD1 matches at 9 bases. In germline, CDR1 is LNHNV, CDR2 YYDKDF (reference sequence). V shed 5 bases, J shed 2 bases, and the junction held 18 bases outside the gene matches. CDR3 length: 19 amino acids. In DNA form, the CDR3 reads TGTGCCACCAGCGGAAAATACCGGGACAGGGAAGGGGGTAACACTGAAGCTTTCTTT. Translated: CATSGKYRDREGGNTEAFF.

V usage is TRBV13 and J usage is TRBJ2-7; D is uncertain. Germline assignment: CDR1 PRHDT and CDR2 FYEKMQ (reference sequence). V was shortened by 0 bases and J by 3 bases, with 6 bases between the two germline ends. The CDR3 is 13 amino acids. Written as DNA, the CDR3 is TGTGCCAGCAGCTTAGGAGGACGCTACGAGCAGTACTTC. Encoded protein: CASSLGGRYEQYF.

This clone has more than one count but fewer than ten. This chain joins TRBV6-5 and TRBJ1-2; D remains unclear. From germline, CDR1 is MNHEY and CDR2 SVGAGI. The CDR3 runs to 14 residues. Trimming left V 10 bases short and J 7 bases short, with 22 bases between. CDR3 in amino acids: CATKQIDLTLGYTF. In DNA, the CDR3 is TGTGCCACCAAACAAATCGACCTCACCCTTGGCTACACCTTC.

The V and J genes are TRBV25-1 and TRBJ2-1; D is ambiguous. The germline CDR1 and CDR2 sequences are MGHDK and SYGVNS. The CDR3 runs 15 residues. Trimming stripped 2 bases from V and 2 bases from J, with 10 bases between. Here the CDR3 DNA reads TGTGCCAGCAGTGAACAAATAGGGACCTACAATGAGCAGTTCTTC. It yields the protein CASSEQIGTYNEQFF.

The chain is built from TRBV6-5 and TRBJ1-5; maybe TRBD1 (6 bases). This CDR3 comprises 13 residues. CDR1 is MNHEY, CDR2 SVGAGI, per germline. The ends were cut back, 5 bases at V and 9 bases at J, with 14 bases in the middle. The CDR3 coding sequence is TGTGCCAGCAGTCCCTCTCAGGGGCGGCCCCAGCATTTT. Translation gives CASSPSQGRPQHF.

The chain uses TRBV19 and TRBJ2-2; the match to TRBD2 covers 12 bases. The germline CDR1 and CDR2 sequences are LNHDA and SQIVND (reference sequence). The CDR3 consists of 19 residues. V was pared by 5 bases and J by 4 bases, with 14 bases of the junction left unmatched. The CDR3 sequence: CASSFTRTSGKAPTGELFF. The DNA of the CDR3 is TGTGCCAGTAGTTTCACCCGGACTAGCGGGAAGGCTCCCACCGGGGAGCTGTTTTTT.

This clone was counted between two and nine times. The gene calls are TRBV7-9 and TRBJ1-1; no clear D gene. Germline assignment: CDR1 SEHNR and CDR2 FQNEAQ (reference sequence). The CDR3 loop spans 13 amino acids. V gave up 5 bases and J gave up 4 bases, with 11 bases separating them. In nucleotides, the CDR3 is TGTGCCAGCAGCCCCGGTACGAGCACTGAAGCTTTCTTT. Amino acid sequence: CASSPGTSTEAFF.

This chain connects TRBV10-3 to TRBJ1-2; D remains unclear. The germline gives CDR1 ENHRY, CDR2 SYGVKD. This CDR3 is built from 15 residues. With 11 bases removed from V and 3 bases from J, the gap between germline ends came to 22 bases. The CDR3 DNA reads as TGTGCCGCCCAAGATAGGGTCCTTGGAGACTATGGCTACACCTTC. Its protein is CAAQDRVLGDYGYTF.

The sample holds one count of this clone. The V call is TRBV29-1, the J call TRBJ1-3, with D tentatively TRBD1 (5 bases). The germline V gene encodes CDR1 SQVTM and CDR2 ANQGSEA. V was trimmed by 4 bases and J by 0 bases, leaving 13 bases between them. This CDR3 comprises 15 residues. DNA of the CDR3: TGCAGCGTTGGGGGCGGATCACTCTCTGGAAACACCATATATTTT. Protein: CSVGGGSLSGNTIYF.

CDR3: CASGASSSGGYTF. As DNA, the CDR3 is TGTGCTAGTGGGGCATCCTCCTCGGGTGGCTACACCTTC. The rearrangement links TRBV12-5 to TRBJ1-2; no clear D gene. Germline V gene lookup returns CDR1 LGHNT and CDR2 FRNRAP. Between the trimmed V and J ends, which lost 6 bases and 7 bases, there was a span of 15 bases. The CDR3 loop spans 13 amino acids.

The rearrangement joins TRBV30 to TRBJ1-2; weak D call: TRBD1 (6 bases). CDR1 is GTSNPN, CDR2 SVGIG, per germline (reference sequence). CDR3 length equals 13 residues. V gave up 1 base and J gave up 8 bases, with 14 bases separating them. CDR3 DNA sequence: TGTGCCTGGAGTGGCACGGGGGCATTGGGCTACACCTTC. Protein sequence: CAWSGTGALGYTF.